This TCR beta chain was recovered during a study of shared clonotypes between healthy human individuals. Looking at the study overall: Used for every donor were three CD4 naive, three CD4 memory, two CD8 naive and one CD8 memory plate.

Donors comprised only Caucasian adults living in Nashville, Tennessee. Evenly divided among several immunoSEQ plates was the genomic DNA of each subset. Here immunoSEQ multiplex PCR was the method, and the copy in TCRdb shows in-frame clones only, minus some. The table lists roughly 110,000 clones, around two thirds of them singletons. V was pared by 3 bases and J by 6 bases, with 14 bases between. CDR3 length equals 14 residues. Per germline, CDR1 SNHLY and CDR2 FYNNEI. This sequence joins TRBV2 and TRBJ1-2, with a weak D call TRBD1 (6 bases). Sequenced sample: memory CD8+ T cells sorted from blood. The subset was: CD45RO+ cells pooled with CCR7-negative TemRA cells. The TCR originated in a woman in her twenties or thirties in good health. As DNA, the CDR3 is TGTGCCAGCAGTGACAACAGGGTTTTGAATGGCTACACCTTC. It specifies CASSDNRVLNGYTF.